This T cell receptor beta chain was captured by sequencing in a study of blood T cell repertoires in COVID-19. Study as a whole: Cohort 3 recovered donors had two negative PCRs, clearance, or symptom resolution. T cells, B-cell-depleted T cells, or PBMCs provided the cDNA or gDNA that served as material.

Source study methods: Estimation of nucleated cell counts was performed using reference gene primer amplification. Profiling relied on immunoSEQ multiplex PCR, and the TCRdb table lists in-frame clones only, not all of them. The V and J calls and clone size come from that table; D and trimming were worked out from the DNA. Counted here are 200,000 to 250,000 clones, roughly 90% occurring once; the ten biggest clones make up 3.1%. V shed 4 bases, J shed 2 bases, and the junction held 5 bases outside the gene matches. CDR1 and CDR2 (germline): LGHNA, YSLEER. The length of the CDR3 is 16 residues. The sequencing input was PBMCs or T cells enriched from blood (not recorded which). This receptor was taken from a woman aged 45-65 years in a cohort exposed to, infected with or recovered from COVID-19 (not recorded which). The chain recombines TRBV4-3 with TRBJ2-2, with 9 bases identical to TRBD1. The CDR3 bases are TGCGCCAGCAGCCGGGACAGGGTAATAAACACCGGGGAGCTGTTTTTT. Encoded protein: CASSRDRVINTGELFF.